The 11 T cell receptor beta chains below were found in one sample sequenced in a study of technical replicates of blood from a few donors. Libraries were prepared by immunoSEQ multiplex PCR; TCRdb keeps only in-frame clonotypes and omits some of them. The table lists almost 90,000 clones, around 95% of them singletons. Sequenced input: T cells isolated from PBMCs. Source of these receptors: a human donor in good health.

The chain joins TRBV10-3 to TRBJ1-3; the D is unclear. The germline CDR1 and CDR2 sequences are ENHRY and SYGVKD. The CDR3 is 14 amino acids. V lost 7 bases and J 0 bases, leaving 10 bases between the germline ends. The CDR3, as DNA: TGTGCCATCAAGCCGCCAGGCTCTGGAAACACCATATATTTT. Encoded protein: CAIKPPGSGNTIYF.

The rearrangement uses TRBV12-5 and TRBJ1-1, with D perhaps TRBD1 (6 bases). Trimming cost V 3 bases and J 1 base, with 9 bases left between them. The CDR3 consists of 14 residues. The germline V gene has CDR1 LGHNT and CDR2 FRNRAP. The CDR3 region is CASGLGQQNTEAFF. DNA for the CDR3: TGTGCTAGTGGTTTAGGACAGCAGAACACTGAAGCTTTCTTT. Combining the CDR3 with reference TRBV12-5 and TRBJ1-1 gives the whole variable domain DARVTQTPRHKVTEMGQEVTMRCQPILGHNTVFWYRQTMMQGLELLAYFRNRAPLDDSGMPKDRFSAEMPDATLATLKIQPSEPRDSAVYFCASGLGQQNTEAFFGQGTRLTVV.

This chain connects TRBV29-1 to TRBJ2-5; D is possibly TRBD1 (6 bases). Looked up from germline, CDR1 is SQVTM and CDR2 is ANQGSEA. The CDR3 contains 12 residues. V was pared by 4 bases and J by 4 bases, with 10 bases between. The DNA for the CDR3 is TGCAGCGTTGTAACAGGGCTAGAGACCCAGTACTTC. This encodes CSVVTGLETQYF.

The V and J genes are TRBV2 and TRBJ1-4; D is undetermined. The V gene's germline CDR1 is SNHLY and CDR2 FYNNEI. The CDR3 spans 14 residues. V gave up 1 base and J gave up 3 bases, with 6 bases separating them. The CDR3 spells CASSEDLPNEKLFF. The DNA of the CDR3 is TGTGCCAGCAGTGAAGACTTGCCTAATGAAAAACTGTTTTTT.

This sequence joins TRBV28 and TRBJ1-2; D is unresolved. V lost 4 bases, J lost 6 bases, and 3 bases lay in between. The germline V gene has CDR1 MDHEN and CDR2 SYDVKM. CDR3 size: 10 residues. The CDR3 sequence: CASSSDGYTF. The DNA for the CDR3 is TGTGCCAGCAGTTCAGATGGCTACACCTTC.

The chain is built from TRBV6-5 and TRBJ2-3; possibly TRBD2 for D (7 bases). CDR3 length: 15 amino acids. Germline V gene sequence: CDR1 MNHEY, CDR2 SVGAGI. Trimming removed 6 bases from V and 2 bases from J, with 15 bases in between. The CDR3 bases are TGTGCCAGCAGCGGTGCGGGGGCCGTCACAGATACGCAGTATTTT. Translating it yields CASSGAGAVTDTQYF.

CDR3 protein: CASSLKSRYEQYF. For the CDR3, the DNA is TGTGCCAGCAGCTTAAAGTCTAGATACGAGCAGTACTTC. This chain connects TRBV5-5 to TRBJ2-7; no clear D gene. Per the germline V gene, CDR1 is SGHKS and CDR2 is YYEKEE (reference sequence). The CDR3 loop spans 13 amino acids. V gave up 2 bases and J gave up 4 bases, with 10 bases separating them.

CDR3 DNA sequence: TGTGCCAGCAGTGAAATGGGGGGGAGTGGGGAGCTGTTTTTT. It is translated as CASSEMGGSGELFF. This chain joins TRBV6-5 and TRBJ2-2, with 7 bases aligning to TRBD2. CDR1 and CDR2 (germline): MNHEY, SVGAGI. V shed 5 bases, J shed 8 bases, and the junction held 8 bases outside the gene matches. This CDR3 region has 14 residues.

The CDR3 here is CASSLTGTGQPQHF. Written as DNA, the CDR3 is TGTGCCAGCAGCCTTACAGGGACCGGGCAGCCCCAGCATTTT. The V and J genes are TRBV7-2 and TRBJ1-5; tentative D call: TRBD1 (6 bases). Germline-derived CDR1 and CDR2 are SGHTA and FQGNSA. The CDR3 runs 14 residues. V lost 5 bases and J lost 7, with 15 bases in between.

The rearrangement joins TRBV28 to TRBJ2-7; no definite D call. The CDR3 runs to 14 residues. The V end was cut by 3 bases, the J end by 0 bases, with 9 bases between. Germline assignment: CDR1 MDHEN and CDR2 SYDVKM. CDR3 sequence (DNA): TGTGCCAGCAGTTTGCCAGGCATCTCCTACGAGCAGTACTTC. The encoded protein is CASSLPGISYEQYF.

The genes are TRBV10-3 and TRBJ1-1; 9 bases fit TRBD1. The germline CDR1 and CDR2 sequences are ENHRY and SYGVKD. CDR3 length: 15 amino acids. J was trimmed by 4 bases and V by 4 bases; bases with no gene match: 7. The DNA of the CDR3 is TGTGCCATCAGTGGTGACAGGGGGGTTAGCACTGAAGCTTTCTTT. This codes for CAISGDRGVSTEAFF.